This T cell receptor beta chain was observed in a study of response to subunit inactivated influenza vaccine. Study-level points and caveats: The authors put forward the suggestion that each seasonal influenza vaccination may bring in only a limited number of new T cells.

V gave up 5 bases and J gave up 1 base; unmatched junction bases: 6. There are 16 residues in the CDR3. Germline V lookup: CDR1 LNHDA, CDR2 SQIVND (reference sequence). In the case of this clonotype: The antigen remains undetermined.

TCRdb processed the RT-PCR reads anew with MiXCR; each CDR3 protein has one entry. Altogether more than 400,000 distinct CDR3 sequences are present, roughly 7.9% being singletons, with the ten largest covering less than 15%. V and J are TRBV19 and TRBJ1-4, with 8 bases matching TRBD1. The receptor was isolated from a man between 50 and 69 years old who received an inactivated influenza vaccine. The sample here was PBMCs from blood, taken less than 25 months after vaccination. The CDR3 region is CASSSPGQGTNEKLFF. Written as DNA, the CDR3 is TGTGCCAGTAGTTCCCCCGGACAGGGAACTAATGAAAAACTGTTTTTT.